The next 10 T cell receptor beta chains were all read from a single sample in a study of shared clonotypes between healthy human individuals. Measured with immunoSEQ multiplex PCR; TCRdb has only the in-frame clones, and not every one. Of 470,000 or so clones in the sample, about 72% were seen once. The sequencing input was PBMCs. Receptors were obtained from a woman in her forties in good health. Some clones in this sample may be carry-over from other donors' samples.

The chain uses TRBV10-3 and TRBJ2-1; D is unclear. The CDR3 extends over 13 amino acids. Germline V gene lookup returns CDR1 ENHRY and CDR2 SYGVKD. The ends were cut back, 4 bases at V and 4 bases at J, with 8 bases in the middle. The CDR3 bases are TGTGCCATCAGTGCCCCCAGGTACAATGAGCAGTTCTTC. This sequence encodes CAISAPRYNEQFF.

This chain connects TRBV10-3 to TRBJ1-2; D remains unclear. V lost 5 bases and J 2 bases, leaving 6 bases between the germline ends. The CDR3 contains 12 residues. Germline-derived CDR1 and CDR2 are ENHRY and SYGVKD. CDR3 in amino acids: CAISPQNYGYTF. CDR3 coding DNA: TGTGCCATCAGTCCACAAAACTATGGCTACACCTTC.

The chain recombines TRBV19 with TRBJ2-1; 8 positions match TRBD1. Germline V CDR1 and CDR2: LNHDA, SQIVND (reference sequence). This CDR3 is 13 amino acids long. V dropped 6 bases and J dropped 8; count of bases not matched to a gene: 6. CDR3 DNA sequence: TGTGCCAGTAGGCCCAGGGGGCTGGATGAGCAGTTCTTC. Protein: CASRPRGLDEQFF.

The V gene is TRBV7-9, the J gene TRBJ1-5; 7 nucleotides align to TRBD1. Germline lookup yields CDR1 SEHNR and CDR2 FQNEAQ (reference sequence). This CDR3 spans 17 amino acids. V dropped 3 bases and J dropped 3; count of bases not matched to a gene: 11. CDR3 nucleotide sequence: TGTGCCAGCAGCTTTGACCGGGACAGCATTTACAATCAGCCCCAGCATTTT. It is translated as CASSFDRDSIYNQPQHF. The full variable domain, with the rest looked up from reference TRBV7-9 and TRBJ1-5, is DTGVSQNPRHKITKRGQNVTFRCDPISEHNRLYWYRQTLGQGPEFLTYFQNEAQLEKSRLLSDRFSAERPKGSFSTLEIQRTEQGDSAMYLCASSFDRDSIYNQPQHFGDGTRLSIL.

The CDR3 here is CASSQPGAGTDTQYF. As DNA, the CDR3 is TGCGCCAGCAGCCAACCAGGGGCCGGCACAGATACGCAGTATTTT. This chain connects TRBV4-1 to TRBJ2-3, with D tentatively TRBD1 (6 bases). The CDR3 is 15 residues long. The germline gives CDR1 MGHRA, CDR2 YSYEKL. The ends were cut back, 2 bases at V and 1 base at J, with 10 bases in the middle.

V usage is TRBV29-1 and J usage is TRBJ2-1; D is tentatively TRBD1 or TRBD2 (6 bases each). The CDR3 extends over 15 amino acids. Per germline, CDR1 SQVTM and CDR2 ANQGSEA. The V and J ends lost 4 bases and 0 bases respectively, with 13 bases between them. The CDR3 DNA sequence: TGCAGCGTTGTGGGGGGCTGGGGCTCCTACAATGAGCAGTTCTTC. This sequence encodes CSVVGGWGSYNEQFF.

This chain uses TRBV7-7 with TRBJ2-5; tentative D call: TRBD1 (6 bases). The CDR3 is 14 amino acids. Germline V CDR1 and CDR2: SSHAT, FNYEAQ (reference sequence). The CDR3, as DNA: TGTGCTATCCAGCCTACAGGGAAGCGAGAGACCCAGTACTTC. Its translation is CAIQPTGKRETQYF.

V and J are TRBV9 and TRBJ2-1; no firm D call. Trimming took 0 bases from V and 0 from J, leaving 13 bases between them. Germline V gene sequence: CDR1 SGDLS, CDR2 YYNGEE. The CDR3 is 17 amino acids. The CDR3 here is CASSVGRNVLSYNEQFF. The CDR3 DNA sequence: TGTGCCAGCAGCGTAGGCCGAAACGTTCTCTCCTACAATGAGCAGTTCTTC.

This chain uses TRBV28 with TRBJ2-7; TRBD1 or TRBD2 may be the D gene (6 bases each). The CDR3 is 16 residues long. V lost 2 bases, J lost 4 bases, and 18 bases lay in between. From germline, CDR1 is MDHEN and CDR2 SYDVKM. CDR3 coding DNA: TGTGCCAGCAGTTTACAGGGGAGGTACCCGAAGTACGAGCAGTACTTC. Its translation is CASSLQGRYPKYEQYF.

The rearrangement uses TRBV19 and TRBJ2-7; D may be TRBD1 or TRBD2 (6 bases each). Trimming left V 5 bases short and J 0 bases short, with 14 bases between. This CDR3 region has 15 residues. Germline CDR1 reads LNHDA; CDR2 reads SQIVND (reference sequence). The CDR3 loop is CASSPRGGGSYEQYF. The CDR3 DNA reads as TGTGCCAGTAGTCCTCGAGGAGGGGGCTCCTACGAGCAGTACTTC. The whole variable domain, remainder taken from reference TRBV19 and TRBJ2-7, is DGGITQSPKYLFRKEGQNVTLSCEQNLNHDAMYWYRQDPGQGLRLIYYSQIVNDFQKGDIAEGYSVSREKKESFPLTVTSAQKNPTAFYLCASSPRGGGSYEQYFGPGTRLTVT.